This T cell receptor (beta chain) stems from a study of T cell responses to AZD1222 COVID-19 vaccine. Sequencing used immunoSEQ multiplex PCR; TCRdb keeps in-frame clones, though not all of them. The sample holds approximately 130,000 clones, roughly 86% seen once. Per germline, CDR1 SNHLY and CDR2 FYNNEI. The CDR3 runs to 15 residues. V lost 5 bases and J lost 0, with 11 bases in between. This TCR was recovered from an adult who received the AZD1222 COVID-19 vaccine. The chain carries TRBV2 and TRBJ2-1, with unresolved D. The sequenced sample was peripheral blood, obtained 28 days after the second AZD1222 dose. CDR3 bases: TGTGCCAGCAGTTTTGACACGAGCTCCTACAATGAGCAGTTCTTC. This codes for CASSFDTSSYNEQFF.